The T cell receptor beta chain described here comes from a study of cytomegalovirus exposure and HLA in healthy donors (dated by TCRdb to about 2017). Background for the entire study: In an earlier analysis of under 600 of the donors, 276 Gb of sequence data and some 120 million unique TCR beta sequences from some 170 million T cells were reported. The study was designed to test whether signatures of past pathogen exposure could be identified by cataloging public T cell receptors. On average, about 240,000 unique TCR beta nucleotide sequences were sequenced per donor among roughly 430 genotyped donors of the cohort, with roughly 18% of those sequences being non-productive. In an earlier analysis of several hundred of the donors, high-throughput TCR beta sequencing was used to judge whether each TCR beta V gene segment behaved as functional or pseudogenic. About 300 gigabases of sequencing data and approximately 91 million unique TCR sequences made up an early release that covered under 750 HLA-typed donors. In the later analysis, no new phenotypic data were used to find candidate immune exposures; instead, reliance was placed on TCR beta sequences and their occurrence across donors. Along with the approximately 670-subject first cohort, a separate validation cohort of over a hundred different subjects was used. Typing coverage differed by locus: A, B, C, DRB1 and DQB1 were typed in roughly 629-630 donors, DQA1 in 522, DPA1 in around 580, and DPB1 in around 440. Both class I and class II loci were covered by HLA typing, at four-digit resolution. Of the roughly 400 genotyped donors, 65% to 90% fell in the genetic ancestry cluster associated with self-reported Caucasian donors. High-throughput TCR immunosequencing, statistical association of individual TCRs with disease status, and machine learning were combined to predict cytomegalovirus infection status. The T cell repertoires of about 700 subjects were profiled by immunosequencing and related to cytomegalovirus serostatus. A later analysis re-analyzed previously published TCR beta repertoires from roughly 630 donors and added high-resolution HLA genotyping to study TCR occurrence patterns. All discovery cohort repertoires had been generated using a single sequencing platform. Genome-wide SNP genotypes for about three fifths of the 666 donors were used in a later genetic analysis, which treated that subset as a discovery cohort. Roughly five DR-DQ haplotypes were treated as single units for association and clustering because of strong linkage in the cohort. Alongside the repertoire data, information on donor age, sex, ethnicity and CMV serostatus was compiled. Overall study outcomes, separate from this receptor: In a later analysis, several top co-occurrence clusters were reported to appear linked to parvovirus B19, influenza, CMV and Epstein-Barr virus. Correlated functional status among segregating V segments might reflect linkage disequilibrium, but an unknown experimental factor could not be ruled out. A later genetic analysis associated a missense DCLRE1C variant with V-gene and J-gene trimming of TCR beta chains, and an independent cohort replicated the association. Most TCR sequences were observed very rarely across donors, whereas some public TCRs were present in many individuals. The authors suggested that the approach could potentially be extended to other disease states and immunological phenotypes. A total of 150 to 200 TCR beta chains were listed by the study as associated with cytomegalovirus. A cluster of highly shared sequence variants was judged likely to be a technical artifact of the sequencing pipeline. When HLA alleles, especially DR and DQ, strongly co-occurred, attributing TCR associations to individual alleles was difficult. In a later analysis, most CMV-associated TCR beta chains were found to appear HLA-restricted, with HLA associations seemingly driven largely by CMV exposure. In a later analysis, HLA-associated TCR beta chains were found to be more clonally expanded and to have lower generation probabilities than equally common non-associated chains. In vitro tests confirmed that a few of the cytomegalovirus-associated TCR beta chains recognize cytomegalovirus antigens. A further reported finding was that TCR beta sequences accurately predicted the HLA-A and HLA-B alleles for most subjects in the first cohort. In this cohort, only TCR beta chains were sequenced, and detectable features were limited by the absence of alpha or paired-chain data. According to a later analysis, TCR association rates differed among HLA loci, with DRB1 alleles showing the most associated TCRs and HLA-C alleles showing the fewest. The classifier was reported to diagnose cytomegalovirus status with high specificity and sensitivity in both the original cohort and the validation cohort. A later analysis associated about 17,000 TCR beta sequences with specific HLA alleles at a false discovery rate of 0.05. In an earlier analysis of some 550 of the donors, most TCR beta V segments were observed in productive rearrangements about 90% or about 30% of the time, broadly matching IMGT annotations. The presence/absence analyses assumed that sequencing depth was roughly uniform across donors, and that assumption may not be true. Because HLA typing was missing for some donors at each locus, association tests included only the typed subset. The only immune exposure information available for the cohort was CMV serostatus. According to a later genetic analysis, donors in an Asian-associated ancestry cluster had fewer N-insertions in productive TCRs than the roughly 670-donor mean. The earlier analysis of 587 of the donors excluded approximately 15 rarely observed V segments, including chromosome 9 orphons, because counts were too low.

Points on this clone: It lacks a known antigen. No base qualities exist here, and no much larger clone lies one base off it.

Library creation used the immunoSEQ multiplex PCR assay. A mixture of 60 forward primers for TCR Vbeta segments and 13 reverse primers for TCR Jbeta segments was used in the multiplex PCR. Amplification of the CDR3 region of rearranged TCR beta genes was performed with a multiplex PCR assay on genomic DNA. On the Illumina HiSeq System, the amplified TCR beta libraries were sequenced as 87-base-pair reads. The original methods were these. A later analysis tallied about 77 million unique TCR beta chains across the 650 to 750 repertoires, and 10 million to 11 million of those chains were shared by two or more donors. Raw reads were error-corrected and collapsed into unique sequences with a nearest-neighbor algorithm that merged closely related sequences to remove PCR and sequencing errors. Alignment of CDR3 sequences to IMGT reference sequences was used to assign V, D and J gene segments. For a sequence to be retained, at least a six-nucleotide match to both a V gene segment and a J gene segment was required. Rearrangements were classified as productive when the CDR3 lacked stop codons and remained in frame with V and J, and all other rearrangements were classified as non-productive. CDR3 was defined by IMGT convention, running from the second conserved V-encoded cysteine to the conserved J-encoded phenylalanine. The earlier analysis of about 590 of the donors excluded sequences that lacked an unambiguous match to a single V gene segment. In an earlier analysis of 587 of the donors, V segments were called functional above 56.7% productive rearrangements and were called segregating when the between-donor standard deviation exceeded 5%. A statistical classification framework was built for diagnosing cytomegalovirus status from the catalog of TCR beta chain sequences. In a later analysis, V and J genes were assigned by comparing TCR nucleotide sequences against IMGT/GENE-DB human TR gene sequences. Using the TCRdist pipeline, a later analysis assigned CDR3 sequences along with most-parsimonious VDJ recombination scenarios. In a later analysis, every TCR beta chain was defined by the combination of its CDR3 amino acid sequence and its V-gene family, and reads without a unique V-gene family were dropped. In a later analysis, fewer than 600 highly shared, low-generation-probability nucleotide sequences were removed to address suspected cross-contamination and a sequencing artifact. In a later analysis, a clonal expansion index for each public chain was calculated from normalized within-repertoire ranks of inferred template counts. In a later analysis, generation probabilities were computed with a VDJ recombination model fitted to out-of-frame rearrangements, and the resulting probabilities were checked against IGoR. A later analysis scored TCR-TCR, TCR-HLA and TCR-CMV co-occurrence with hypergeometric tests, applying a repertoire-size bias correction to TCR pairs. A later analysis estimated false discovery rates by permuting HLA or CMV assignments 20 times. In a later analysis, co-occurring TCRs were grouped using DBSCAN, with TCRdist sequence similarity added in when clustering inside HLA-allele-positive subsets. Repertoires with fewer than 30,000 or more than 120,000 public chains, plus five repertoires with anomalous nucleotide sharing, were excluded from co-occurrence clustering. Not all clones reach the TCRdb copy of this immuneACCESS table, which keeps in-frame sequences only. Checked studies attribute under half of the gap to unresolved V genes and leave the rest unexplained. That table supplies the V and J calls and clone size; D and trimming were determined from the DNA. This sample gives under 150,000 clones in total; approximately 70% of them show up just once. The ten largest account for roughly 9.8% of the sample.

The cohort comprised 670 or so healthy bone marrow donors. All cohort members were sampled while nominally healthy, although unrecorded immune exposures were likely present. The donor tested CMV seropositive, placing the donor among the approximately 290 seropositive members of the cohort. Each donor provided a peripheral blood sample, and peripheral blood mononuclear cells were used for TCR beta sequencing. Genomic DNA was extracted from the blood cell samples with the Qiagen DNeasy Blood Extraction Kit. Material for sequencing was PBMCs. The clonotype comes from a woman aged 40 to 49 in good health and CMV-seropositive.

The DNA sequence follows: TGTGCCACCCTGAGCGGGAGTAACACCGGGGAGCTGTTTTTT. It translates as CATLSGSNTGELFF. The rearrangement joined TRBV28 to TRBJ2-2; 8 bases in the middle match TRBD2. V lost 10 bases and J lost 2 bases, and the count of bases not matched to a germline gene is 6. According to the germline V gene, CDR1 reads MDHEN and CDR2 reads SYDVKM. The CDR3 sequence holds 14 residues, the cysteine and phenylalanine included. Solely the CDR3 DNA is kept, with 42 bases framed from the first base.